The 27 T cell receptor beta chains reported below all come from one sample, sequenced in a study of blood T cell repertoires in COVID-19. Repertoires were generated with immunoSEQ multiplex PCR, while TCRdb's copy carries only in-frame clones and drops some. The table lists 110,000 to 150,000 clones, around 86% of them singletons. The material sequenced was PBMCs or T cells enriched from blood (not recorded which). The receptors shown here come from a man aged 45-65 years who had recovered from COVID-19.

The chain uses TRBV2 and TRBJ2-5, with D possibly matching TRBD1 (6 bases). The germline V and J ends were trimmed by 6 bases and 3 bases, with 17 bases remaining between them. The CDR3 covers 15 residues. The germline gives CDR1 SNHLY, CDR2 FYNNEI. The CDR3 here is CASRPDRIKEETQYF. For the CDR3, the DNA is TGTGCCAGCAGACCCGACAGGATTAAAGAAGAGACCCAGTACTTC. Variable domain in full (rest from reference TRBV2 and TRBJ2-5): EPEVTQTPSHQVTQMGQEVILRCVPISNHLYFYWYRQILGQKVEFLVSFYNNEISEKSEIFDDQFSVERPDGSNFTLKIRSTKLEDSAMYFCASRPDRIKEETQYFGPGTRLLVL.

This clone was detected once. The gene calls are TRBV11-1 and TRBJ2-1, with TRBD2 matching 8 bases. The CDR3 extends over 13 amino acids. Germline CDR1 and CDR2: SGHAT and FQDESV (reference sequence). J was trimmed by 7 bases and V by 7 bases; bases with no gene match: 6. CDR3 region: CASTNSGINEQFF. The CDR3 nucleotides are TGTGCCAGCACCAATAGCGGGATTAATGAGCAGTTCTTC.

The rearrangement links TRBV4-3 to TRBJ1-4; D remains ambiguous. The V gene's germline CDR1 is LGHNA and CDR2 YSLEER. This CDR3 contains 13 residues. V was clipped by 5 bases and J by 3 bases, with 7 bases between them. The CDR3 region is CASSLFPNEKLFF. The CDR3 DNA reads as TGCGCCAGCAGCTTATTCCCTAATGAAAAACTGTTTTTT.

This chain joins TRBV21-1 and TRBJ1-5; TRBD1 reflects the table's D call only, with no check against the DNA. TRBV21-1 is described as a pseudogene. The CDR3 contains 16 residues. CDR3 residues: CASSNTGTGINQPQHF. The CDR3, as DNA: TGTGCCAGCAGCAACACCGGGACAGGGATAAATCAGCCCCAGCATTTT.

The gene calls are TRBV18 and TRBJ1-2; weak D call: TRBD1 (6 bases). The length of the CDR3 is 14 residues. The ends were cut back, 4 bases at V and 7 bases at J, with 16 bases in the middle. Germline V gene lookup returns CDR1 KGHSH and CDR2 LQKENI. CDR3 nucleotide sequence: TGTGCCAGCTCACAAACCGCACTGGACAGTGGCTACACCTTC. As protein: CASSQTALDSGYTF.

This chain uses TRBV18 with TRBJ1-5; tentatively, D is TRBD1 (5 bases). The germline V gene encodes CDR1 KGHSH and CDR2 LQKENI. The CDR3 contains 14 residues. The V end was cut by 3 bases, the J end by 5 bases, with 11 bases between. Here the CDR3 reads CASSPLARDQPQHF. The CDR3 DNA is TGTGCCAGCTCACCCCTCGCCAGGGATCAGCCCCAGCATTTT.

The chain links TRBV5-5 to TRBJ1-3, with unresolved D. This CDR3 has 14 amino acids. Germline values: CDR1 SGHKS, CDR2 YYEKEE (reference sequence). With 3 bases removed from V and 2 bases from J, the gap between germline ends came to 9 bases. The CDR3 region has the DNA TGTGCCAGCAGCTCCTACAGCCCTGGAAACACCATATATTTT. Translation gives CASSSYSPGNTIYF.

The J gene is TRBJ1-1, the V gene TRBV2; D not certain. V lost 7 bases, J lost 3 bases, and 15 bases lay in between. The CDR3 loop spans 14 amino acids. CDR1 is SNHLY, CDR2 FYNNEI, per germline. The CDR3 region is CASMVETGDTEAFF. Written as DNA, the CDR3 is TGTGCCAGCATGGTCGAGACCGGGGACACTGAAGCTTTCTTT.

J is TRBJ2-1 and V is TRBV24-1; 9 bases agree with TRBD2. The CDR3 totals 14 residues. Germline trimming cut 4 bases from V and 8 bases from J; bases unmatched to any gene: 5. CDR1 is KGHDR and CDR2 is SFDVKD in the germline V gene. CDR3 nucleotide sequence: TGTGCCACCAGTGACCCTAGCGGGGTCCATGAGCAGTTCTTC. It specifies CATSDPSGVHEQFF.

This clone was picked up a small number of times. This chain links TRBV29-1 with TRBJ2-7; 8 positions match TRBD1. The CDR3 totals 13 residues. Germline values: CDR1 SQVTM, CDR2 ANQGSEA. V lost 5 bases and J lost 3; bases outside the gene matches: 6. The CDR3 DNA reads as TGCAGCGTTAACCAGGACAGGGACTACGAGCAGTACGTC. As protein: CSVNQDRDYEQYV.

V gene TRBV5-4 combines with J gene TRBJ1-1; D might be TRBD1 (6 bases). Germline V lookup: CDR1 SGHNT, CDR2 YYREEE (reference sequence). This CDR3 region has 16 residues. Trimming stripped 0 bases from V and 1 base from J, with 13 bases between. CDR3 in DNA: TGTGCCAGCAGCTTGGGAGGGGGTTTTGCGAACACTGAAGCTTTCTTT. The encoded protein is CASSLGGGFANTEAFF.

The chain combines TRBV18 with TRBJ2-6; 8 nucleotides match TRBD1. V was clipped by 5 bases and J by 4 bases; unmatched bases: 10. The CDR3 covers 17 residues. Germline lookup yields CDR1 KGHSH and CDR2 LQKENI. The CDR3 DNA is TGTGCCAGCTCAGCGTGGACAGGGCCAGAGGGGGCCAACGTCCTGACTTTC. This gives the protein CASSAWTGPEGANVLTF.

For the CDR3, the DNA is TGTGCCAGTAGTGTCCGCTCCCAGTGGAATGAGCAGTTCTTC. Translated, it gives CASSVRSQWNEQFF. V usage is TRBV19 and J usage is TRBJ2-1; unclear D gene. This CDR3 is 14 amino acids long. Germline CDR1 is LNHDA and CDR2 is SQIVND (reference sequence). V lost 5 bases to trimming and J lost 7 bases, with 15 bases between them.

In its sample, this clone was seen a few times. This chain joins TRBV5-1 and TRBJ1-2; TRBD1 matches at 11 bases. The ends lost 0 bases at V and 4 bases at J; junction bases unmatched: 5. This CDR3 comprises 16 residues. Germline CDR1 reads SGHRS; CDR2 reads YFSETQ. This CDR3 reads CASSLGTGGLAYGYTF. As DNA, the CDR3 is TGCGCCAGCAGCTTGGGGACAGGGGGCTTGGCCTATGGCTACACCTTC.

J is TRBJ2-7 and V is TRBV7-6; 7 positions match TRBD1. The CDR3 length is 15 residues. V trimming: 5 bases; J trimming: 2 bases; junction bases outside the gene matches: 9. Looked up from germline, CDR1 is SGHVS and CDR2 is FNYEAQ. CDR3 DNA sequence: TGTGCCAGCAGCAGTCCCCGGACAGGAGCCTACGAGCAGTACTTC. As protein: CASSSPRTGAYEQYF.

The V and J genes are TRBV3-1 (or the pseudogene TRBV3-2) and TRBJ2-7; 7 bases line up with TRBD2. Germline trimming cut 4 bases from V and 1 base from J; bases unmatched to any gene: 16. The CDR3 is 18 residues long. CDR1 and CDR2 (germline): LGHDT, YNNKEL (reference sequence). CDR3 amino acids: CASSPQFFGRPESYEQYF. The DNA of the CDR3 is TGTGCCAGCAGCCCCCAGTTTTTCGGGAGGCCTGAATCCTACGAGCAGTACTTC.

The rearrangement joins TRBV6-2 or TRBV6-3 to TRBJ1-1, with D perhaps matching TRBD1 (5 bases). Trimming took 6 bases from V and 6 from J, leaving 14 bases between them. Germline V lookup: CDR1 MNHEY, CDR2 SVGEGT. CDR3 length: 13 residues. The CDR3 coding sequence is TGTGCCAGCAGCACAAGTTTGGGGCCTGAAGCTTTCTTT. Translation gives CASSTSLGPEAFF.

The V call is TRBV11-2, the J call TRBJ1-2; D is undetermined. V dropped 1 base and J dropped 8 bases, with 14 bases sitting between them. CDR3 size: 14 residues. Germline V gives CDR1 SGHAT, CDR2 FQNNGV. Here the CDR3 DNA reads TGTGCCAGCAGCTTAGGGCTCCAGTCTCGCGGCTACACCTTC. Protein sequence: CASSLGLQSRGYTF.

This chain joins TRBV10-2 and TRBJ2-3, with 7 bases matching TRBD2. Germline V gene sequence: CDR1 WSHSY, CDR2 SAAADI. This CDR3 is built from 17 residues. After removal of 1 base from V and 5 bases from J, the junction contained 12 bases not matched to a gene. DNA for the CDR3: TGCGCCAGCAGTGAGTTAAGATCAGCGGGGTCACAAGATACGCAGTATTTT. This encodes CASSELRSAGSQDTQYF.

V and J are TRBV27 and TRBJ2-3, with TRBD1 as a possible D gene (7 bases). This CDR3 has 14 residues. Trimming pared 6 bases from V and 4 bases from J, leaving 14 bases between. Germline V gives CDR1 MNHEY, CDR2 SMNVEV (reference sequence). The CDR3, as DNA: TGTGCCAGCAGATTAGACAGGGAGGCAGATACGCAGTATTTT. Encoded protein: CASRLDREADTQYF.

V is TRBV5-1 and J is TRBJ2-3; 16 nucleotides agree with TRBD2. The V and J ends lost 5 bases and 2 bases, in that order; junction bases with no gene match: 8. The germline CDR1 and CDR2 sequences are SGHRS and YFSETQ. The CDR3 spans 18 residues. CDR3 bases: TGCGCCAGCAGGCCGACCGGGACTAGCGGGGGGGCCACAGATACGCAGTATTTT. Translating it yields CASRPTGTSGGATDTQYF.

In nucleotides, the CDR3 is TGTGCCAGCCTGAGGAGGCCAGGGGACTATAATTCACCCCTCCACTTT. This encodes CASLRRPGDYNSPLHF. The V gene is TRBV7-2, the J gene TRBJ1-6; perhaps TRBD1 as D (6 bases). The CDR3 sequence is 16 residues long. Germline V lookup: CDR1 SGHTA, CDR2 FQGNSA. V lost 8 bases and J 3 bases, leaving 17 bases between the germline ends.

The DNA for the CDR3 is TGTGCCAGCAGTTTGGGGACTAGTTCACAGACCCAGTACTTC. It codes for CASSLGTSSQTQYF. The chain recombines TRBV7-3 with TRBJ2-5, with 8 bases lining up with TRBD2. V lost 6 bases to trimming and J lost 6 bases; unmatched junction nucleotides: 9. CDR1 and CDR2 from the germline V gene are SGHTA and FQGTGA. The CDR3 has 14 residues.

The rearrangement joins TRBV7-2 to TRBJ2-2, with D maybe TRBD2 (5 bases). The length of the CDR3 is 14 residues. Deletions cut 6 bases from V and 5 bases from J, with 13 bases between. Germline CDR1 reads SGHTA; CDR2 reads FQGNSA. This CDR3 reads CASSDGVETGELFF. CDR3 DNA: TGTGCCAGCAGTGACGGGGTGGAAACCGGGGAGCTGTTTTTT. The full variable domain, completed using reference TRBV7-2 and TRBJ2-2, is GAGVSQSPSNKVTEKGKDVELRCDPISGHTALYWYRQSLGQGLEFLIYFQGNSAPDKSGLPSDRFSAERTGGSVSTLTIQRTQQEDSAVYLCASSDGVETGELFFGEGSRLTVL.

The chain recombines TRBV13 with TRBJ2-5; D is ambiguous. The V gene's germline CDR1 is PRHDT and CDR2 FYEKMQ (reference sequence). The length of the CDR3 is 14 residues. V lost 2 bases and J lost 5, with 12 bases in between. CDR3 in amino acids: CASSLSRPGETQYF. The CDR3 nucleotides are TGTGCCAGCAGCTTATCTAGACCCGGGGAGACCCAGTACTTC.

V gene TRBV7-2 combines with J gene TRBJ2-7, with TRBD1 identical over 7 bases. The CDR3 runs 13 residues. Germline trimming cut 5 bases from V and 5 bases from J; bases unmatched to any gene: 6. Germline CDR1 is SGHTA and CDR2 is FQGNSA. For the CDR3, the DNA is TGTGCCAGCAGCACCAGACAGGGTCACGAGCAGTACGTC. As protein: CASSTRQGHEQYV.

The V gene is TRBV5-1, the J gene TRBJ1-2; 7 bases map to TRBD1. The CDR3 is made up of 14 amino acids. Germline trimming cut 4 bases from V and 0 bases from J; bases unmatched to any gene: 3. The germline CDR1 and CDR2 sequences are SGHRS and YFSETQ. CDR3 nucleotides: TGCGCCAGCAGCCAAGGGGGCACTAACTATGGCTACACCTTC. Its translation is CASSQGGTNYGYTF.